A single sample is the source of the 8 T cell receptor beta chains below, sequenced in a study of tumour-infiltrating T cells in Burkitt lymphoma. Measured with immunoSEQ multiplex PCR; TCRdb has only the in-frame clones, and not every one. Among about 10,000 clones listed, less than 75% were seen once. The sample consisted of tumor tissue. The receptors were gathered from a human donor with diffuse large B-cell lymphoma.

A few counts support this clone. V and J are TRBV28 and TRBJ2-1; weak D call: TRBD2 (6 bases). CDR1 is MDHEN, CDR2 SYDVKM, per germline. The CDR3 covers 15 residues. V gave up 7 bases and J gave up 10 bases, with 23 bases separating them. The CDR3 reads CASNSLGGFRSEQFF. CDR3 in DNA: TGTGCCAGCAATTCTCTTGGAGGGTTCCGCTCAGAGCAGTTCTTC.

The genes are TRBV6-6 and TRBJ2-5; D is ambiguous. The CDR3 is 12 amino acids. V was shortened by 6 bases and J by 5 bases, with 10 bases between the two germline ends. CDR1 is MNHNY and CDR2 is SVGAGI in the germline V gene (reference sequence). The chain's CDR3 is CASRGAMETQYF. The CDR3 bases are TGTGCCAGCAGGGGCGCCATGGAGACCCAGTACTTC.

This clone was recorded only once. The genes are TRBV7-9 and TRBJ1-3, with unresolved D. This CDR3 has 16 amino acids. CDR1 is SEHNR, CDR2 FQNEAQ, per germline (reference sequence). V lost 5 bases and J lost 0, with 14 bases in between. DNA of the CDR3: TGTGCCAGCAGCACCCGCGGCGGTATCTCTGGAAACACCATATATTTT. This gives the protein CASSTRGGISGNTIYF.

This clone was seen more than once but under ten times. This sequence joins TRBV6-5 and TRBJ2-5, with 9 bases fitting TRBD2. The germline V gene has CDR1 MNHEY and CDR2 SVGAGI. With 6 bases clipped from V and 7 bases from J, the junction kept 3 bases outside the gene matches. This CDR3 region has 12 residues. This CDR3 is CASSGGGGTQYF. The DNA for the CDR3 is TGTGCCAGCAGCGGCGGGGGGGGGACCCAGTACTTC.

This chain joins TRBV6-1 and TRBJ1-2; TRBD1 might be the D (6 bases). Trimming removed 5 bases from V and 4 bases from J, with 11 bases in between. The CDR3 totals 13 residues. Germline V gene data show CDR1 as MNHNS and CDR2 as SASEGT. CDR3 loop: CASSPRGIYGYTF. The CDR3 bases are TGTGCCAGCAGTCCAAGGGGGATCTATGGCTACACCTTC.

V is TRBV19 and J is TRBJ1-6; D possibly corresponds to TRBD1 (5 bases). Germline values: CDR1 LNHDA, CDR2 SQIVND (reference sequence). V was clipped by 6 bases and J by 7 bases, with 10 bases between them. This CDR3 is 13 amino acids long. Here the CDR3 reads CASSPGQNSPLHF. DNA of the CDR3: TGTGCCAGTAGCCCGGGGCAAAATTCACCCCTCCACTTT.

In its sample, this clone was seen a few times. The rearrangement joins TRBV7-9 to TRBJ2-7, with TRBD2 matching 8 bases. This CDR3 comprises 13 residues. Per the germline V gene, CDR1 is SEHNR and CDR2 is FQNEAQ (reference sequence). V was pared by 0 bases and J by 13 bases, with 8 bases of the junction left unmatched. The CDR3 spells CASSLAGLAEEYF. CDR3 in DNA: TGTGCCAGCAGCTTAGCCGGACTAGCAGAAGAATACTTC.

The chain recombines TRBV4-1 with TRBJ1-1; a weak D match, TRBD1 (5 bases). Germline V gene sequence: CDR1 MGHRA, CDR2 YSYEKL. V shed 4 bases and J shed 1 base, with 16 bases lying between them. The CDR3 sequence is 16 residues long. The CDR3 loop reads CASSPRAQDKNTEAFF. The CDR3 coding sequence is TGCGCCAGCAGCCCAAGGGCTCAGGACAAGAACACTGAAGCTTTCTTT.